The text below deals with one TCR beta chain. Germline V gene data show CDR1 as SEHNR and CDR2 as FQNEAQ (reference sequence). The V end was cut by 5 bases, the J end by 0 bases, with 11 bases between. The CDR3 is 14 amino acids. This record comes from a study of cytomegalovirus exposure and HLA in healthy donors. The PCR had 60 Vbeta and 13 Jbeta primers. Data came from immunoSEQ multiplex PCR; TCRdb stores just in-frame clones and leaves some out. This sample has 200,000 to 250,000 clones, with about 77% found just once. This sequence originates from a woman in her twenties or thirties in good health and CMV-seronegative. The chain carries TRBV7-9 and TRBJ2-7; D is uncertain. Input material: PBMCs. CDR3 coding DNA: TGTGCCAGCAGCCCCCGATCAGGCTCCTACGAGCAGTACTTC. Translated: CASSPRSGSYEQYF.